This T cell receptor (beta chain) was obtained from a study of Graves' ophthalmopathy and Graves' hyperthyroidism. General study results and limits: Sensitivity of roughly 64% and specificity of 72% to 85% were achieved by the model that predicted ophthalmopathy progression.

Trimming left V 0 bases short and J 6 bases short, with 3 bases between. This CDR3 spans 12 amino acids. In germline, CDR1 is LNHNV, CDR2 YYDKDF (reference sequence). Excluded were patients with other autoimmune diseases, uncontrolled infections, pregnancy or lactation. Someone took the PBMCs out of 8.5 to 10 ml of fresh peripheral blood. For repertoire sequencing, the TCR beta CDR3 regions were amplified from RNA transcripts. In the first round, RT-PCR was carried out with HTBI primers, and a multiplex PCR formed the second round. TCRdb re-called the multiplex PCR reads through MiXCR, storing one row per CDR3 protein. The sample lists 620,000 or so distinct CDR3 sequences; over 20% were seen once. This clonotype has a count of ten or more. Its antigen is unidentified.

The TCR sequence derives from a woman aged 18-35 years with stable Graves' hyperthyroidism. Some clones in this sample may be carry-over from other donors' samples. Sequencing was carried out using peripheral blood. The chain uses TRBV15 and TRBJ1-5, with D hard to call. CDR3 nucleotide sequence: TGTGCCACCAGCAGAGACATTCAGCCCCAGCATTTT. It translates to CATSRDIQPQHF.